Sequencing of this T cell receptor beta chain was carried out in a study of T cells after yellow fever vaccination (dated by TCRdb to between 2017 and 2020). The study in broad terms: The SMART-Seq v4 Ultra Low Input RNA kit was used to prepare libraries from fractions with low cell numbers. To follow T-cell clones before and after both primary and booster YFV17D yellow fever vaccination, bulk TCR alpha and beta repertoires underwent longitudinal sequencing. The cohort comprised two healthy male donors, one aged 18 to 30 and one aged 30 to 40 years. Blood samples were taken at several timepoints before and after primary and secondary immunization, and bulk PBMC replicates and cell subsets were isolated. The full study reports these points: After the booster, most clones that had expanded after primary vaccination were detected again (roughly 96% of CD4 and about 88% of CD8), suggesting broad maintenance of memory. FACS-sorted repertoires could contain abundant contaminating clonotypes from the bulk population, so computational filtering was required. Compared with the primary T-cell response, the secondary T-cell response was faster but weaker, reaching its peak on day 5 rather than on day 15. Because only a couple of donors were included in the study, the extent to which the findings can be generalized is limited. A small fraction of clonotypes appeared in both the CD4 and CD8 compartments, likely as a result of convergent recombination.

Unmatched junction bases come to 7, with V trimmed by 4 bases and J by 3 bases. The germline V gene yields LGHNA for CDR1 and YSLEER for CDR2. Counted from cysteine to phenylalanine, this CDR3 has 15 amino acids. Only the CDR3 DNA stays, 45 bases, in frame from base 1. In the paper's terms, the treatment or condition label means: live attenuated yellow fever vaccine strain. PBMCs were isolated from peripheral blood using a standard Ficoll-Paque protocol. Dynabeads CD4 and CD8 positive selection kits were used to isolate the CD4 and CD8 T-cell fractions. TriZol was used to extract RNA from bulk PBMCs, CD4 and CD8 fractions, and dextramer-positive and dextramer-negative fractions. TCR cDNA was made using 5'RACE template switching, a step that added a universal primer site and unique molecular identifiers. Priming of cDNA synthesis was performed from both the TCR alpha and TCR beta constant segments. Libraries were amplified in two PCR steps, with sample barcodes and sequencing adapters added in the second step. Sequencing of libraries was performed on Illumina HiSeq 2500 (2x100 bp) or NovaSeq (2x150 bp). The authors' analysis ran thus. Demultiplexing of reads and collapsing into UMI consensus sequences were performed with MIGEC, and V(D)J alignment was carried out with MiXCR. Using edgeR on replicate PBMC samples, clonotypes were called vaccine-responding if FDR was below 0.01 and the log2 fold change was above 5 up to day 15. CD4 or CD8 identity was assigned to each bulk clonotype according to whether the clonotype was present at higher abundance in the sequenced CD4 repertoire or the sequenced CD8 repertoire. In TCRdb, the public reads were trimmed at Q25 with fastp and aligned with MiXCR, with productive beta chains retained. When rows share a CDR3 protein, they turn into one entry using the most common DNA and genes. The authors' filters were not applied to this entry. Counted in this sample were around 140,000 distinct CDR3 sequences; 5% to 8% of them appeared once. The leading ten clones occupy approximately 0.67% of the sample.

This clonotype has ten or more counts. Its antigen has not been determined. No base quality values were provided; no much bigger clone lies one nucleotide off. The rearrangement joined TRBV4-3 to TRBJ2-3, and 7 junction bases match TRBD1. The sequenced sample was CD4+ T cells sorted from PBMCs, obtained 10 days after the yellow fever booster vaccination. This receptor was obtained from a man aged 30 to 39 who received the YFV17D yellow fever vaccine. The nucleotide sequence reads TGCGCCAGCAGCCTTCAGACAGGGAAAACAGATACGCAGTATTTT. The resulting protein is CASSLQTGKTDTQYF.